Below are 24 T cell receptor beta chains sequenced from a single sample in a study of blood T cell repertoires in COVID-19 (dated by TCRdb to the early 2020s). Receptor libraries were prepared by the immunoSEQ multiplex PCR assay. TCRdb took over this immuneACCESS table, retaining in-frame rearrangements with V and J assigned. Such tables are incomplete; in checked studies, under half of the missing clones stem from an unresolved V gene, and the remainder is unexplained. This sample gives about 670,000 clones in total; around 90% of them show up just once. The ten largest clones capture more than 0.25% of the sample. Material: peripheral blood. These receptors were collected from a woman under 30 with acute or convalescent COVID-19.

The chain joins TRBV6-5 to TRBJ1-2; 8 bases fit TRBD1. CDR1 MNHEY and CDR2 SVGAGI come from the germline V gene. J was trimmed by 4 bases and V by 6 bases; bases with no gene match: 1. The CDR3 runs 12 residues. CDR3: CASRTGGYGYTF. The CDR3 DNA is TGTGCCAGCAGAACAGGGGGCTATGGCTACACCTTC.

The chain recombines TRBV11-2 with TRBJ2-3; no definite D call. CDR3 length: 17 amino acids. The germline CDR1 and CDR2 sequences are SGHAT and FQNNGV. V shed 4 bases and J shed 1 base, with 18 bases lying between them. The CDR3 loop is CASSSPGRLVGTDTQYF. CDR3 in DNA: TGTGCCAGCAGCTCCCCAGGCAGGTTGGTAGGCACAGATACGCAGTATTTT.

The rearrangement uses TRBV3-1 (or the pseudogene TRBV3-2) and TRBJ1-6, with a possible D match to TRBD1 (5 bases). Trimming removed 6 bases at V and 7 bases at J, with 10 bases between. The germline V gene has CDR1 LGHDT and CDR2 YNNKEL (reference sequence). The CDR3 sequence is 13 residues long. The CDR3 DNA follows: TGTGCCAGCAGTCCAGGGTACAATTCACCCCTCCACTTT. It yields the protein CASSPGYNSPLHF.

The CDR3 sequence is CASSRGADQPQHF. In DNA, the CDR3 is TGCGCCAGCAGTCGGGGGGCCGATCAGCCCCAGCATTTT. The chain couples TRBV5-1 to TRBJ1-5; TRBD1 is a possible D gene (6 bases). The CDR3 has 13 amino acids. The ends were cut back, 5 bases at V and 5 bases at J, with 11 bases in the middle. The germline V gene encodes CDR1 SGHRS and CDR2 YFSETQ.

This clone was observed once. The CDR3 is CATIGQGTNEKLFF. CDR3 sequence (DNA): TGTGCCACCATAGGGCAGGGGACTAATGAAAAACTGTTTTTT. This chain joins TRBV6-5 and TRBJ1-4; a weak D match, TRBD1 (6 bases). Germline-derived CDR1 and CDR2 are MNHEY and SVGAGI. CDR3 length: 14 residues. V was trimmed by 10 bases and J by 2 bases, leaving 14 bases between them.

The V call is TRBV2, the J call TRBJ2-4, with D possibly being TRBD1 (5 bases). The germline gives CDR1 SNHLY, CDR2 FYNNEI. The V and J ends lost 3 bases and 4 bases respectively, with 10 bases between them. The CDR3 is 14 residues long. The CDR3 DNA follows: TGTGCCAGCAGTGACGGGCAGGGTAAAAACATTCAGTACTTC. Its protein is CASSDGQGKNIQYF. The variable domain in full, with the rest retrieved from reference TRBV2 and TRBJ2-4, is EPEVTQTPSHQVTQMGQEVILRCVPISNHLYFYWYRQILGQKVEFLVSFYNNEISEKSEIFDDQFSVERPDGSNFTLKIRSTKLEDSAMYFCASSDGQGKNIQYFGAGTRLSVL.

V and J are TRBV30 and TRBJ2-7; D perhaps matches TRBD1 (5 bases). Germline V gene sequence: CDR1 GTSNPN, CDR2 SVGIG (reference sequence). This CDR3 spans 15 amino acids. Deletions cut 2 bases from V and 5 bases from J, with 19 bases between. The CDR3 loop is CAWSSLGAAVHEQYF. CDR3 coding DNA: TGTGCCTGGAGTTCCCTTGGGGCGGCCGTCCACGAGCAGTACTTC.

The rearrangement uses TRBV11-2 and TRBJ2-2, with a possible D match to TRBD1 (6 bases). Trimming took off 8 bases at V and 6 bases at J, with 7 bases between the two ends. The CDR3 runs to 11 residues. The germline CDR1 and CDR2 sequences are SGHAT and FQNNGV. The CDR3 DNA is TGTGCCAGCCAGGGGCCCGGGGAGCTGTTTTTT. It translates to CASQGPGELFF.

The rearrangement joins TRBV18 to TRBJ2-6; tentatively, D is TRBD2 (5 bases). V was cut by 6 bases and J by 2 bases, with 29 bases left in between. Germline CDR1 reads KGHSH; CDR2 reads LQKENI. This CDR3 has 21 amino acids. As DNA, the CDR3 is TGTGCCAGCTCGCGCTTCCCCCCGTGGCAGGACTCATCCCCTGGGGCCAACGTCCTGACTTTC. Its protein product is CASSRFPPWQDSSPGANVLTF.

This clone was found once. This chain's CDR3 is CSASPPGNYGYTF. CDR3 nucleotides: TGCAGTGCTAGTCCCCCAGGGAACTATGGCTACACCTTC. The chain combines TRBV20-1 with TRBJ1-2, with TRBD1 as a possible D gene (5 bases). This CDR3 has 13 residues. Between the trimmed V and J ends, which lost 3 bases and 2 bases, there was a span of 10 bases. Germline V gene lookup returns CDR1 DFQATT and CDR2 SNEGSKA (reference sequence).

The CDR3 DNA sequence: TGTGCCAGCAGCTTTATGACTAGCGGGGCAGATACGCAGTATTTT. Translated: CASSFMTSGADTQYF. The chain joins TRBV7-6 to TRBJ2-3, with 11 bases fitting TRBD2. The germline V gene has CDR1 SGHVS and CDR2 FNYEAQ. The CDR3 runs to 15 residues. V dropped 3 bases and J dropped 4; count of bases not matched to a gene: 3.

This sequence joins TRBV9 and TRBJ1-1, with D perhaps matching TRBD1 (6 bases). Germline V gene lookup returns CDR1 SGDLS and CDR2 YYNGEE. The CDR3 is 16 amino acids. V shed 2 bases and J shed 2 bases, with 16 bases lying between them. CDR3 sequence: CASSVLQGEGNTEAFF. In DNA, the CDR3 is TGTGCCAGCAGCGTTTTACAGGGAGAGGGCAACACTGAAGCTTTCTTT.

This clone was detected only a few times. The CDR3 sequence is CASSPLLLAGGRGEQFF. The CDR3 nucleotides read TGTGCCAGCAGCCCGTTACTACTAGCGGGGGGCCGGGGTGAGCAGTTCTTC. The chain is built from TRBV7-6 and TRBJ2-1; 12 nucleotides line up with TRBD2. Per germline, CDR1 SGHVS and CDR2 FNYEAQ. The CDR3 is made up of 17 amino acids. Trimming took 5 bases from V and 9 from J; bases not matched to a gene: 14.

The chain recombines TRBV30 with TRBJ1-3; tentative D call: TRBD1 (6 bases). Germline CDR1 is GTSNPN and CDR2 is SVGIG (reference sequence). This CDR3 spans 14 amino acids. V lost 2 bases to trimming and J lost 7 bases, with 15 bases between them. The CDR3 spells CAWSTQGGGNTIYF. CDR3 DNA: TGTGCCTGGAGTACACAGGGCGGAGGCAACACCATATATTTT.

CDR3 sequence: CASGLGEGTGTVGELFF. The CDR3 DNA sequence: TGTGCTAGTGGTTTGGGTGAGGGTACCGGGACAGTCGGGGAGCTGTTTTTT. The chain is built from TRBV12-5 and TRBJ2-2; TRBD1 aligns across 7 bases. The J segment lost 7 bases and the V segment lost 1 base, leaving 12 bases of the junction unmatched. This CDR3 contains 17 residues. Germline CDR1 is LGHNT and CDR2 is FRNRAP.

This sequence joins TRBV1 and TRBJ1-4; the DNA was not compared with TRBD1, the D call given in the table. TRBV1 is noted as a pseudogene. The CDR3 consists of 19 residues. The CDR3 region is CTSSRGRDREGTTNEKLFF. The CDR3 DNA is TGCACCAGCAGCCGGGGCCGGGACAGGGAAGGGACAACTAATGAAAAACTGTTTTTT.

The chain employs TRBV7-2 and TRBJ2-7, with D possibly TRBD2 on 5 matching bases. This CDR3 has 17 amino acids. V was clipped by 2 bases and J by 6 bases, with 23 bases between them. Germline CDR1 and CDR2: SGHTA and FQGNSA. As DNA, the CDR3 is TGTGCCAGCAGCTTACGGTGGATGGCGGGTTTCACCCTCGAGCAGTACTTC. This sequence encodes CASSLRWMAGFTLEQYF.

The chain uses TRBV30 and TRBJ2-5; D uncertain. CDR1 is GTSNPN and CDR2 is SVGIG in the germline V gene (reference sequence). This CDR3 region has 14 residues. Trimming took 4 bases from V and 1 from J, leaving 13 bases between them. DNA for the CDR3: TGTGCCTGGAACCCTCGCCCGGGCCAAGAGACCCAGTACTTC. It is translated as CAWNPRPGQETQYF.

This clone was detected once. This chain uses TRBV5-1 with TRBJ1-6; 7 nucleotides align to TRBD1. The CDR3 has 15 amino acids. In germline, CDR1 is SGHRS, CDR2 YFSETQ. V dropped 7 bases and J dropped 7; count of bases not matched to a gene: 11. The CDR3 DNA reads TGCGCCAGCGGACGTACAGGGGATGAGAATTCACCCCTCCACTTT. It specifies CASGRTGDENSPLHF.

The chain uses TRBV27 and TRBJ2-7; 7 bases fit TRBD1. V dropped 5 bases and J dropped 2; count of bases not matched to a gene: 18. There are 18 residues in the CDR3. CDR1 is MNHEY, CDR2 SMNVEV, per germline (reference sequence). In nucleotides, the CDR3 is TGTGCCAGCAGTAGACGTACACAGGGGACCACAAGAGCCTACGAGCAGTACTTC. Protein: CASSRRTQGTTRAYEQYF.

The CDR3 DNA reads TGTGCCAGCAGCCCAGGACAGGGAAGGAGCAATCAGCCCCAGCATTTT. Encoded protein: CASSPGQGRSNQPQHF. V and J are TRBV11-2 and TRBJ1-5; 8 positions match TRBD1. CDR1 is SGHAT, CDR2 FQNNGV, per germline. V gave up 5 bases and J gave up 1 base; unmatched junction bases: 7. The CDR3 runs 16 residues.

The chain employs TRBV5-6 and TRBJ1-1; 7 bases match TRBD1. Germline CDR1 SGHDT, CDR2 YYEEEE. V shed 6 bases, J shed 8 bases, and the junction held 10 bases outside the gene matches. This CDR3 has 13 residues. This CDR3 is CASNIGGGREAFF. The CDR3 DNA follows: TGTGCCAGCAACATAGGAGGGGGCAGAGAAGCTTTCTTT.

The chain couples TRBV4-1 to TRBJ2-2; weak D call: TRBD2 (6 bases). Germline V gene lookup returns CDR1 MGHRA and CDR2 YSYEKL. This CDR3 contains 16 residues. Deletions cut 4 bases from V and 8 bases from J, with 20 bases between. This chain's CDR3 is CASSPKGGGWRGELFF. The DNA for the CDR3 is TGCGCCAGCAGCCCGAAGGGAGGTGGGTGGAGGGGGGAGCTGTTTTTT.

V usage is TRBV5-8 and J usage is TRBJ1-2, with TRBD1 matching over 9 bases. The CDR3 loop spans 16 amino acids. Germline V gene lookup returns CDR1 SGHTS and CDR2 YDEGEE. V was clipped by 6 bases and J by 0 bases; unmatched bases: 9. The CDR3 here is CASNPGTGRTNYGYTF. CDR3 bases: TGTGCCAGCAACCCCGGGACAGGGCGAACTAACTATGGCTACACCTTC.